The T cell receptor (beta chain) described here comes from a study of T-cell reconstitution after alpha-beta-depleted transplantation in children. CDR3 length equals 13 residues. The V and J ends lost 6 bases and 4 bases respectively, with 12 bases between them. Regarding the study as a whole: Several hundred rapidly expanded clones from non-depleted graft cells reportedly supplied alpha-beta T cells about two months post-transplant.

A word on this clonotype: Its target is unknown.

Unique molecular identifiers were incorporated during preparation of the TCRbeta library. TCRdb re-called the PCR reads with MiXCR, one entry per CDR3 protein. The sample records some 450,000 distinct CDR3 sequences, approximately 42% being singletons. The TCR originated in a girl aged 2-10 years with aplastic anemia, due to receive a stem cell transplant. Source: PBMCs, taken before TCRalphabeta/CD19-depleted stem cell transplant. The V and J genes are TRBV12-3 or TRBV12-4 and TRBJ1-1; D remains ambiguous. CDR3 bases: TGTGCCAGCAGCCCCGGACTGCGCACTGAAGCTTTCTTT. Its translation is CASSPGLRTEAFF.